This TCR beta chain was identified in a study of T cell responses to AZD1222 COVID-19 vaccine. Method: immunoSEQ multiplex PCR; TCRdb's copy keeps in-frame clones and lacks some. In the table there are about 130,000 clones, just over 90% of which are singletons. Trimming removed 3 bases at V and 2 bases at J, with 7 bases between. This CDR3 contains 13 residues. Germline-derived CDR1 and CDR2 are KGHSH and LQKENI. In this sample, this clone turned up a few times. Sequenced material: peripheral blood, taken on day 0 of AZD1222 vaccination. The source is an adult in good health. The rearrangement links TRBV18 to TRBJ1-2, with D unresolved. CDR3 amino acids: CASSPDTNYGYTF. DNA of the CDR3: TGTGCCAGCTCACCTGACACGAACTATGGCTACACCTTC.